This TCR beta chain was found in a study of blood T cell repertoires in COVID-19. This CDR3 has 17 amino acids. CDR1 is MNHNS, CDR2 SASEGT, per germline. The germline V and J ends were trimmed by 2 bases and 0 bases, with 14 bases remaining between them. Some clones are missing from TCRdb's copy, which holds only in-frame ones; the method was immunoSEQ multiplex PCR. The sample comprises about 160,000 clones, about 93% of which are singletons, and about 4.5% rests with the top ten. The rearrangement links TRBV6-1 to TRBJ1-5; D is unresolved. The sequence came from a woman in her forties or fifties with acute or convalescent COVID-19. The sample was peripheral blood. The CDR3 DNA reads TGTGCCAGCAGTGAACATTTACACCCTTATAGCAATCAGCCCCAGCATTTT. Encoded protein: CASSEHLHPYSNQPQHF.